These 28 T cell receptor beta chains originate from one sample sequenced in a study of early T cells in non-severe SARS-CoV-2 infection. TCRdb used MiXCR to reprocess the 5' RACE reads, holding one entry per CDR3 protein. The profile shows tens of thousands of distinct CDR3 sequences, about 14% of them singletons. Sample: whole blood, taken at baseline. These receptors were obtained from an adult who was a healthcare worker with PCR-confirmed SARS-CoV-2 infection or an uninfected control (not recorded which).

This chain links TRBV5-6 with TRBJ2-7; D unresolved. The germline V gene encodes CDR1 SGHDT and CDR2 YYEEEE. There are 11 residues in the CDR3. Trimming shortened V by 4 bases and J by 3 bases, and 5 bases separated the two germline ends. The CDR3 loop reads CASSTYYEQYF. Here the CDR3 DNA reads TGTGCCAGCAGCACCTACTACGAGCAGTACTTC.

This clonotype was counted a few times. This rearrangement joins TRBV28 to TRBJ2-7; D is possibly TRBD1 (7 bases). The germline V gene encodes CDR1 MDHEN and CDR2 SYDVKM. The V gene lost 5 bases and the J gene lost 0 bases, with 17 bases spanning the gap. This CDR3 is 16 amino acids long. CDR3 DNA sequence: TGTGCCAGCAGTACAGGGGTCGGGGAGGACTCCTACGAGCAGTACTTC. It specifies CASSTGVGEDSYEQYF.

The J gene is TRBJ1-1, the V gene TRBV7-8, with 9 bases that match TRBD1. Germline V lookup: CDR1 SGHVS, CDR2 FQNEAQ. This CDR3 has 15 residues. J gave up 5 bases and V 2 bases, and 6 bases lay outside the gene matches. The CDR3 nucleotides are TGTGCCAGCAGCTTATTGGGACAGGGAATGACTGAAGCTTTCTTT. Its protein is CASSLLGQGMTEAFF.

This clonotype was seen only a few times. J is TRBJ2-3 and V is TRBV3-1; D is unclear. Deletions cut 5 bases from V and 4 bases from J, with 10 bases between. Germline assignment: CDR1 LGHDT and CDR2 YNNKEL (reference sequence). The CDR3 spans 13 residues. CDR3 in amino acids: CASSSLISDTQYF. In DNA form, the CDR3 reads TGTGCCAGCAGCTCCTTGATTTCAGATACGCAGTATTTT.

This chain joins TRBV29-1 and TRBJ2-5; TRBD1 matches at 8 bases. Losses at the gene ends were 8 bases for V and 4 bases for J; bases not matched to a gene: 9. Germline-derived CDR1 and CDR2 are SQVTM and ANQGSEA. CDR3 size: 13 residues. This CDR3 is CSSLQGGRETQYF. CDR3 sequence (DNA): TGCAGCTCACTACAGGGGGGAAGAGAGACCCAGTACTTC. The full variable domain, with the rest looked up from reference TRBV29-1 and TRBJ2-5, is SAVISQKPSRDICQRGTSLTIQCQVDSQVTMMFWYRQQPGQSLTLIATANQGSEATYESGFVIDKFPISRPNLTFSTLTVSNMSPEDSSIYLCSSLQGGRETQYFGPGTRLLVL.

This chain connects TRBV20-1 to TRBJ2-1; D perhaps matches TRBD2 (5 bases). Germline CDR1 is DFQATT and CDR2 is SNEGSKA (reference sequence). CDR3 length: 14 amino acids. Trimming shortened V by 3 bases and J by 6 bases, and 15 bases separated the two germline ends. CDR3 bases: TGCAGTGCTAGGATAGCGTCGAAGTCCAATGAGCAGTTCTTC. It translates to CSARIASKSNEQFF.

The chain couples TRBV2 to TRBJ2-7; weak D call: TRBD1 (6 bases). The germline V and J ends were trimmed by 7 bases and 2 bases, with 18 bases remaining between them. Germline CDR1 SNHLY, CDR2 FYNNEI. The length of the CDR3 is 15 residues. This CDR3 reads CASNREKGPPYEQYF. The CDR3 DNA follows: TGTGCCAGCAACAGGGAGAAAGGGCCCCCCTACGAGCAGTACTTC.

This clonotype was counted a few times. The chain employs TRBV2 and TRBJ2-1, with D possibly TRBD2 on 5 matching bases. V lost 5 bases to trimming and J lost 8 bases, with 10 bases between them. The V gene's germline CDR1 is SNHLY and CDR2 FYNNEI. The CDR3 contains 12 residues. The CDR3 nucleotides are TGTGCCAGCAGTCGTAGCGTGGATGAGCAGTTCTTC. It encodes CASSRSVDEQFF.

The chain carries TRBV28 and TRBJ2-3, with D possibly being TRBD2 (7 bases). CDR3 size: 17 residues. The V end was cut by 5 bases, the J end by 3 bases, with 21 bases between. CDR1 is MDHEN, CDR2 SYDVKM, per germline. The CDR3 bases are TGTGCCAGCAGTCCCTTAGGGGGGGCTAGCGGAACAGATACGCAGTATTTT. The encoded protein is CASSPLGGASGTDTQYF. The full variable domain, its missing parts supplied by reference TRBV28 and TRBJ2-3, is DVKVTQSSRYLVKRTGEKVFLECVQDMDHENMFWYRQDPGLGLRLIYFSYDVKMKEKGDIPEGYSVSREKKERFSLILESASTNQTSMYLCASSPLGGASGTDTQYFGPGTRLTVL.

The gene calls are TRBV28 and TRBJ2-7; 8 bases line up with TRBD1. The V segment lost 6 bases and the J segment 3 bases; nucleotides outside the gene matches: 13. This CDR3 is 16 amino acids long. In germline, CDR1 is MDHEN, CDR2 SYDVKM. The chain's CDR3 is CASSYAGGASLYEQYF. For the CDR3, the DNA is TGTGCCAGCAGCTACGCAGGGGGCGCTTCTCTCTACGAGCAGTACTTC.

There are a few counts of this clonotype. V gene TRBV20-1 combines with J gene TRBJ2-5; 10 positions agree with TRBD2. Germline values: CDR1 DFQATT, CDR2 SNEGSKA (reference sequence). The CDR3 extends over 14 amino acids. Trimming at V came to 5 bases and at J to 4 bases, leaving 7 bases not matched to a gene. CDR3 in amino acids: CSAPPRLAGETQYF. For the CDR3, the DNA is TGCAGTGCTCCTCCTCGACTAGCGGGAGAGACCCAGTACTTC.

Only a few counts were recorded for this clonotype. The chain joins TRBV13 to TRBJ2-1; the D gene is possibly TRBD2 (6 bases). CDR1 PRHDT and CDR2 FYEKMQ come from the germline V gene (reference sequence). The V end was cut by 4 bases, the J end by 4 bases, with 17 bases between. The CDR3 runs 16 residues. This chain's CDR3 is CASSSRGAGDYNEQFF. CDR3 in DNA: TGTGCCAGCAGCTCCCGGGGAGCGGGTGATTACAATGAGCAGTTCTTC.

This clonotype was counted only a few times. V and J are TRBV19 and TRBJ2-7; D tentatively fits TRBD1 or TRBD2 (5 bases each). CDR1 LNHDA and CDR2 SQIVND come from the germline V gene (reference sequence). V was cut by 8 bases and J by 3 bases, with 14 bases left in between. The CDR3 length is 13 residues. The CDR3 bases are TGTGCCAGTGGAACCGGGACCAACTACGAGCAGTACTTC. Residues: CASGTGTNYEQYF.

The chain couples TRBV2 to TRBJ2-1, with 7 bases identical to TRBD1. This CDR3 is built from 14 residues. V dropped 5 bases and J dropped 2; count of bases not matched to a gene: 3. Germline V CDR1 and CDR2: SNHLY, FYNNEI. For the CDR3, the DNA is TGTGCCAGCAGTAGACAGGGAACCTACAATGAGCAGTTCTTC. It encodes CASSRQGTYNEQFF.

This clonotype was seen ten or more times. The chain has TRBV18 and TRBJ1-1; D uncertain. Germline V gives CDR1 KGHSH, CDR2 LQKENI. The CDR3 totals 13 residues. With 4 bases removed from V and 3 bases from J, the gap between germline ends came to 9 bases. CDR3 protein: CASSRLKDTEAFF. The CDR3 nucleotides read TGTGCCAGCTCACGCCTCAAGGACACTGAAGCTTTCTTT.

This clonotype turned up a few times. The genes are TRBV5-1 and TRBJ2-3; TRBD2 matches at 8 bases. Germline trimming cut 0 bases from V and 9 bases from J; bases unmatched to any gene: 6. CDR3 size: 14 residues. In germline, CDR1 is SGHRS, CDR2 YFSETQ. This chain's CDR3 is CASSLAGTRRTQYF. In DNA, the CDR3 is TGCGCCAGCAGCTTGGCCGGGACTAGGAGAACGCAGTATTTT. Based on the CDR3 plus reference TRBV5-1 and TRBJ2-3, the full variable domain is KAGVTQTPRYLIKTRGQQVTLSCSPISGHRSVSWYQQTPGQGLQFLFEYFSETQRNKGNFPGRFSGRQFSNSRSEMNVSTLELGDSALYLCASSLAGTRRTQYFGPGTRLTVL.

This clonotype was counted between two and nine times. The CDR3 sequence is CAWSVRQGNYGYTF. The CDR3, as DNA: TGTGCCTGGAGTGTACGGCAGGGGAACTATGGCTACACCTTC. The rearrangement links TRBV30 to TRBJ1-2; TRBD1 is a possible D gene (6 bases). The CDR3 consists of 14 residues. V lost 0 bases, J lost 2 bases, and 10 bases lay in between. Germline loops: CDR1 GTSNPN, CDR2 SVGIG (reference sequence).

This clonotype was recorded a few times. The chain combines TRBV29-1 with TRBJ1-1; 7 nucleotides match TRBD1. Germline values: CDR1 SQVTM, CDR2 ANQGSEA. J lost 5 bases, V lost 5 bases, and 8 bases had no gene match. This CDR3 comprises 13 residues. The DNA for the CDR3 is TGCAGCGTTAGGACAGGAAGGTTGACTGAAGCTTTCTTT. Translating gives CSVRTGRLTEAFF.

In its sample, this clonotype was seen many times. The CDR3 sequence is CSVDGGSGANVLTF. CDR3 nucleotide sequence: TGCAGCGTGGACGGGGGCTCTGGGGCCAACGTCCTGACTTTC. The chain recombines TRBV29-1 with TRBJ2-6, with a tentative D call TRBD2 (6 bases). The V and J ends lost 6 bases and 0 bases respectively, with 9 bases between them. The CDR3 runs 14 residues. CDR1 is SQVTM and CDR2 is ANQGSEA in the germline V gene.

In its sample, this clonotype was seen a few times. The rearrangement links TRBV9 to TRBJ2-1; 8 nucleotides line up with TRBD2. Germline V gene data show CDR1 as SGDLS and CDR2 as YYNGEE. V was clipped by 4 bases and J by 5 bases; unmatched bases: 11. The CDR3 consists of 16 residues. CDR3: CASSFPATSAHNEQFF. DNA for the CDR3: TGTGCCAGCAGCTTCCCCGCGACTAGCGCCCACAATGAGCAGTTCTTC.

The chain couples TRBV11-2 to TRBJ2-1, with TRBD2 matching 16 bases. This CDR3 has 15 amino acids. J was trimmed by 7 bases and V by 5 bases; bases with no gene match: 2. The germline V gene encodes CDR1 SGHAT and CDR2 FQNNGV. The CDR3 protein is CASSPGLAGGNEQFF. For the CDR3, the DNA is TGTGCCAGCAGCCCGGGACTAGCGGGAGGGAATGAGCAGTTCTTC.

V gene TRBV7-2 combines with J gene TRBJ2-1; no definite D call. Trimming left V 3 bases short and J 5 bases short, with 5 bases between. Germline CDR1 SGHTA, CDR2 FQGNSA. There are 12 residues in the CDR3. The CDR3 loop reads CASSFYHNEQFF. The CDR3 DNA sequence: TGTGCCAGCAGCTTTTATCACAATGAGCAGTTCTTC. The full variable domain, rest sourced from reference TRBV7-2 and TRBJ2-1, is GAGVSQSPSNKVTEKGKDVELRCDPISGHTALYWYRQSLGQGLEFLIYFQGNSAPDKSGLPSDRFSAERTGGSVSTLTIQRTQQEDSAVYLCASSFYHNEQFFGPGTRLTVL.

This clonotype came up a few times. The chain combines TRBV20-1 with TRBJ2-3; 12 bases line up with TRBD1. CDR3 length: 15 amino acids. Germline values: CDR1 DFQATT, CDR2 SNEGSKA (reference sequence). Germline trimming cut 5 bases from V and 5 bases from J; bases unmatched to any gene: 8. DNA of the CDR3: TGCAGTGCTCCCCCGGGACAGGGGGCAAAAGATACGCAGTATTTT. Amino acids: CSAPPGQGAKDTQYF.

The V call is TRBV28, the J call TRBJ1-2, with TRBD1 matching 8 bases. After removal of 3 bases from V and 8 bases from J, the junction contained 14 bases not matched to a gene. The V gene's germline CDR1 is MDHEN and CDR2 SYDVKM. CDR3 size: 16 residues. Here the CDR3 reads CASSFNAGGALEGYTF. Here the CDR3 DNA reads TGTGCCAGCAGTTTTAACGCAGGGGGCGCCCTTGAGGGCTACACCTTC.

This clonotype was detected only a few times. J is TRBJ2-7 and V is TRBV14, with 9 bases aligning to TRBD1. Germline CDR1 and CDR2: SGHDN and FVKESK. The V gene end was trimmed by 7 bases and the J gene end by 5 bases; junction bases not matched to a gene: 9. This CDR3 contains 14 residues. Written as DNA, the CDR3 is TGTGCCAGCACCTTCGCGGGACAGGGACACGAGCAGTACTTC. Its translation is CASTFAGQGHEQYF.

This sequence joins TRBV27 and TRBJ1-2; D may be TRBD1 (6 bases). In germline, CDR1 is MNHEY, CDR2 SMNVEV (reference sequence). The CDR3 has 13 residues. Trimming stripped 10 bases from V and 8 bases from J, with 20 bases between. The CDR3 region has the DNA TGTGCCACCTCACTACAGGGAGGAAGCGGCTACACCTTC. As protein: CATSLQGGSGYTF.

This clonotype came up a few times. The chain combines TRBV18 with TRBJ1-2; possibly TRBD1 for D (5 bases). The germline V and J ends were trimmed by 3 bases and 4 bases, with 15 bases remaining between them. Germline V gene sequence: CDR1 KGHSH, CDR2 LQKENI. The CDR3 totals 15 residues. The CDR3 is CASSPGLGDRYGYTF. CDR3 bases: TGTGCCAGCTCACCCGGCTTAGGGGATCGCTATGGCTACACCTTC. Drawing the rest from reference TRBV18 and TRBJ1-2, the complete variable domain is NAGVMQNPRHLVRRRGQEARLRCSPMKGHSHVYWYRQLPEEGLKFMVYLQKENIIDESGMPKERFSAEFPKEGPSILRIQQVVRGDSAAYFCASSPGLGDRYGYTFGSGTRLTVV.

V gene TRBV27 combines with J gene TRBJ1-5; no definite D call. The length of the CDR3 is 14 residues. Per germline, CDR1 MNHEY and CDR2 SMNVEV (reference sequence). V lost 3 bases and J lost 7, with 13 bases in between. The CDR3 DNA reads as TGTGCCAGCAGTTTTGTAGGAGGAGGCCAGCCCCAGCATTTT. Amino acids: CASSFVGGGQPQHF.